Sequencing of this TCR beta chain was carried out in a study of cytomegalovirus exposure and HLA in healthy donors. Study-wide context: The use of the same platform for the 90 to 150 validation repertoires and the 550 to 850 first-cohort repertoires was reported by a later analysis. The study, taken as a whole, reports: In vitro experiments confirmed that three CMV-associated chains were specific for CMV antigens. Subsequent analysis revealed that first-cohort TCR clusters tended to co-occur in the 130 or so validation repertoires.

This CDR3 spans 17 amino acids. Germline assignment: CDR1 SGHDT and CDR2 YYEEEE. V lost 1 base to trimming and J lost 0 bases, with 15 bases between them. Worth noting for this clone: Its antigen is not identified.

The data were produced by immunoSEQ multiplex PCR, yet TCRdb's version contains in-frame clones alone and is incomplete. The repertoire holds tens of thousands of clones, with over 85% as singletons. This rearrangement joins TRBV5-6 to TRBJ2-3, with D possibly TRBD2 on 6 matching bases. This receptor was obtained from a man aged 18 to 35 in good health and CMV-seropositive. The sample taken for sequencing was PBMCs. CDR3 amino acids: CASSLNRGTLSTDTQYF. The CDR3 DNA sequence: TGTGCCAGCAGCTTGAACAGAGGGACTTTAAGCACAGATACGCAGTATTTT.